The 5 T cell receptor beta chains below all came from one sample that was sequenced in a study of cytomegalovirus exposure and HLA in healthy donors. Vbeta (60) and Jbeta (13) primers were used in the PCR. Repertoires were generated with immunoSEQ multiplex PCR, while TCRdb's copy carries only in-frame clones and drops some. The data hold approximately 40,000 clones, with 75% to 85% observed a single time. Sequenced material: PBMCs. Receptors were obtained from a woman aged 40 to 50 in good health and CMV-seronegative.

Only one count was recorded for this clone. The genes are TRBV6-6 and TRBJ2-5, with D perhaps matching TRBD1 (5 bases). The V and J ends lost 6 bases and 1 base respectively, with 12 bases between them. This CDR3 has 14 amino acids. Per germline, CDR1 MNHNY and CDR2 SVGAGI (reference sequence). The CDR3 DNA reads TGTGCCAGCAGCCCTGCTGGGGCCCAAGAGACCCAGTACTTC. This encodes CASSPAGAQETQYF.

The J gene is TRBJ2-3, the V gene TRBV15; TRBD2 agrees at 7 bases. The germline V gene has CDR1 LNHNV and CDR2 YYDKDF (reference sequence). V gave up 5 bases and J gave up 1 base; unmatched junction bases: 9. The CDR3 has 16 residues. CDR3 sequence (DNA): TGTGCCACCAGCCTCAGCGGGGCGGTGGGCACAGATACGCAGTATTTT. This gives the protein CATSLSGAVGTDTQYF.

V usage is TRBV11-2 and J usage is TRBJ2-7; D remains ambiguous. CDR3 length: 16 residues. The germline gives CDR1 SGHAT, CDR2 FQNNGV. The V and J ends lost 5 bases and 4 bases respectively, with 21 bases between them. The CDR3 reads CASSLPDKAPPYEQYV. CDR3 coding DNA: TGTGCCAGCAGCCTACCCGACAAGGCCCCACCTTACGAGCAGTACGTC.

In this sample, this clone turned up once. The chain has TRBV19 and TRBJ1-5; D is perhaps TRBD1 (6 bases). V was trimmed by 3 bases and J by 7 bases, leaving 13 bases between them. The CDR3 runs 14 residues. Germline V gives CDR1 LNHDA, CDR2 SQIVND (reference sequence). The CDR3 sequence: CASSISRQVQPQHF. DNA of the CDR3: TGTGCCAGTAGTATTAGCAGACAGGTACAGCCCCAGCATTTT.

The chain joins TRBV11-2 to TRBJ2-1; D not resolved. CDR3 length: 15 residues. Per the germline V gene, CDR1 is SGHAT and CDR2 is FQNNGV. Trimming cost V 4 bases and J 0 bases, with 10 bases left between them. CDR3 amino acids: CASSSTVLSYNEQFF. In nucleotides, the CDR3 is TGTGCCAGCAGCTCAACTGTACTCTCCTACAATGAGCAGTTCTTC.